This T cell receptor (beta chain) was sequenced during a study of blood T cell repertoires in COVID-19. Study context: Material from acute and convalescent COVID-19 was sourced from the United States, Italy and Spain. The analysed material was cDNA or gDNA that came from T cells, B-cell-depleted T cells, or PBMCs.

Authors' data handling: Nucleated cell number was recorded as an estimate derived from reference gene primer amplification. Profiled with immunoSEQ multiplex PCR; TCRdb holds only in-frame clones, not every one. For V, J and clone size, that table is used; D and trimming come from the DNA. The data hold around 260,000 clones, with approximately 83% observed a single time. This CDR3 is 16 amino acids long. The germline V gene encodes CDR1 GTSNPN and CDR2 SVGIG (reference sequence). V gave up 0 bases and J gave up 6 bases; unmatched junction bases: 9. The sequence was obtained from a woman in her forties or fifties who had recovered from COVID-19. Sequenced sample: peripheral blood. J is TRBJ2-3 and V is TRBV30; TRBD2 aligns across 10 bases. CDR3: CAWSVWSGGAGDTQYF. The DNA of the CDR3 is TGTGCCTGGAGTGTTTGGAGCGGGGGGGCTGGCGATACGCAGTATTTT.